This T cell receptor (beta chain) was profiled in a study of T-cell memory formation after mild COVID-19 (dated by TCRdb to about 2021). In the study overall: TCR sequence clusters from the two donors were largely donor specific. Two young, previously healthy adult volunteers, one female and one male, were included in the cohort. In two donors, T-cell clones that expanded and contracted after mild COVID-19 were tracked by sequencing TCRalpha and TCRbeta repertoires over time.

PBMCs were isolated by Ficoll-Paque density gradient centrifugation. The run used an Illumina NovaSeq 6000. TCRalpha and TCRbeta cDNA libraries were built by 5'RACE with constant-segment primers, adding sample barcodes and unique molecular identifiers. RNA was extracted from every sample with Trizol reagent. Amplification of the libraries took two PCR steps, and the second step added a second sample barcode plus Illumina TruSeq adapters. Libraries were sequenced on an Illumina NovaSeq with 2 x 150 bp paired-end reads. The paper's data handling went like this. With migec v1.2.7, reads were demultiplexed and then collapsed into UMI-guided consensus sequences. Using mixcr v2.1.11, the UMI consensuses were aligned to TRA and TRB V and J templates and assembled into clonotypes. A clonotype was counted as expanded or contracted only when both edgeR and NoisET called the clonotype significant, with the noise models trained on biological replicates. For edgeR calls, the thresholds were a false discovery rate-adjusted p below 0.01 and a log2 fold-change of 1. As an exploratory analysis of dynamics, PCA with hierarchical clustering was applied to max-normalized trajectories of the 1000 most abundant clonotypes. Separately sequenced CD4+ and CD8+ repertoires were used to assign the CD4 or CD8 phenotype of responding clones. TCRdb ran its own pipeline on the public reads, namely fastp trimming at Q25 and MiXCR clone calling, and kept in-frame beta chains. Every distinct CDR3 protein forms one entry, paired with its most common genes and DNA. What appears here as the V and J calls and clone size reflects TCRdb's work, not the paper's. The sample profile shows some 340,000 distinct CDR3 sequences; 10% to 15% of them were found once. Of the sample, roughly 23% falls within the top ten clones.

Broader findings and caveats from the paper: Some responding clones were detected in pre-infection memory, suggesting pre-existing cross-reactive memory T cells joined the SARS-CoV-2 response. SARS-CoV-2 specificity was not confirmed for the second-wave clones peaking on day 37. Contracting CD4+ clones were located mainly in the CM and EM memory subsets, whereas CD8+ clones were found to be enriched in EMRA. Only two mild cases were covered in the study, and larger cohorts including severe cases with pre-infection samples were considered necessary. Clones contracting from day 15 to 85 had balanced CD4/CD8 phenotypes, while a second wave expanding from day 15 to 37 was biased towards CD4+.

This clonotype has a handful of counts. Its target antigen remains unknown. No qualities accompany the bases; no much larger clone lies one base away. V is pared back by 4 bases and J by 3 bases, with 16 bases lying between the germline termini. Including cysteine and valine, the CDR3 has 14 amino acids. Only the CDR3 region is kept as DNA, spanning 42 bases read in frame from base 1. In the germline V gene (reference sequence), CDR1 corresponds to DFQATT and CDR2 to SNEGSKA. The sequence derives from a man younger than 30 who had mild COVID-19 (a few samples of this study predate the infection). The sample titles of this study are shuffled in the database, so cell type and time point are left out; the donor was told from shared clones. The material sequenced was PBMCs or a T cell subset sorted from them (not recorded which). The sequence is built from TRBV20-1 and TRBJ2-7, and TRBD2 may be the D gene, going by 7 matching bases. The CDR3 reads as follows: CSAIPGGGSYEQYV. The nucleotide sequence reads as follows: TGCAGTGCTATACCAGGCGGGGGCAGCTACGAGCAGTACGTC.